Listed below are T cell receptor beta chains from one sample, sequenced in a study of blood T cell repertoires in COVID-19. The method was immunoSEQ multiplex PCR; TCRdb's version includes in-frame clones alone and lacks a portion of them. Altogether more than 300,000 clones are present, over 80% being singletons, with the ten largest covering approximately 5%. The sequencing input was PBMCs or T cells enriched from blood (not recorded which). The receptors shown here come from a woman between 50 and 59 years old who had recovered from COVID-19. The CDR3 runs from the conserved cysteine through the conserved F or W. The D gene is left open where the match is weak. Clone size is not always given. Where it is, it says once, few, many or a class for expanded clones.

clone_size: -; d_call: TRBD1; j_call: TRBJ1-1; v_call: TRBV7-8; cdr3_aa: CASSYIETGYEAFF; cdr3_nt: TGTGCCAGCAGCTATATCGAGACAGGGTATGAAGCTTTCTTT
clone_size: -; d_call: -; j_call: TRBJ2-1; v_call: TRBV11-2; cdr3_aa: CASSLGQGLVSLQFF; cdr3_nt: TGTGCCAGCAGCTTAGGTCAGGGGTTAGTTAGTTTGCAGTTCTTC
clone_size: -; d_call: TRBD1; j_call: TRBJ1-5; v_call: TRBV2; cdr3_aa: CASSTDRAGNQPQHF; cdr3_nt: TGTGCCAGCAGTACCGACAGGGCCGGCAATCAGCCCCAGCATTTT
clone_size: few; d_call: TRBD1; j_call: TRBJ2-2; v_call: TRBV24-1; cdr3_aa: CATSDGTGDTGELFF; cdr3_nt: TGTGCCACCAGTGATGGTACAGGGGACACCGGGGAGCTGTTTTTT
clone_size: -; d_call: -; j_call: TRBJ2-1; v_call: TRBV28; cdr3_aa: CASSSLTGSYNEQFF; cdr3_nt: TGTGCCAGCAGTTCCCTGACAGGCTCCTACAATGAGCAGTTCTTC
clone_size: once; d_call: -; j_call: TRBJ2-3; v_call: TRBV18; cdr3_aa: CASSLNRAETDTQYF; cdr3_nt: TGTGCCAGCTCGCTTAACAGGGCGGAGACAGATACGCAGTATTTT
clone_size: -; d_call: -; j_call: TRBJ1-1; v_call: TRBV3-1/TRBV3-2; cdr3_aa: CASSQAGASNTEAFF; cdr3_nt: TGTGCCAGCAGCCAAGCAGGGGCTTCGAACACTGAAGCTTTCTTT
clone_size: few; d_call: TRBD1; j_call: TRBJ1-1; v_call: TRBV7-3; cdr3_aa: CASSLTGQGVLTEAFF; cdr3_nt: TGTGCCAGCAGCTTAACAGGACAGGGTGTGTTAACTGAAGCTTTCTTT
clone_size: -; d_call: TRBD1; j_call: TRBJ2-5; v_call: TRBV6-5; cdr3_aa: CASSFRTGDPGAQYF; cdr3_nt: TGTGCCAGCAGTTTCCGGACAGGGGACCCTGGGGCCCAGTACTTC
clone_size: -; d_call: -; j_call: TRBJ1-1; v_call: TRBV2; cdr3_aa: CASRDSTWNTEAFF; cdr3_nt: TGTGCCAGCAGAGACAGTACATGGAACACTGAAGCTTTCTTT
clone_size: -; d_call: -; j_call: TRBJ1-5; v_call: TRBV6-5; cdr3_aa: CASSWRGSNQPQHF; cdr3_nt: TGTGCCAGCAGTTGGCGAGGGAGCAATCAGCCCCAGCATTTT
clone_size: -; d_call: -; j_call: TRBJ1-1; v_call: TRBV3-1/TRBV3-2; cdr3_aa: CASSQNQGSTEAFF; cdr3_nt: TGTGCCAGCAGCCAAAATCAGGGGAGCACTGAAGCTTTCTTT
clone_size: -; d_call: -; j_call: TRBJ2-1; v_call: TRBV7-7; cdr3_aa: CASSLDRLSEQFF; cdr3_nt: TGTGCTAGCAGCTTAGACAGATTGAGTGAGCAGTTCTTC
clone_size: -; d_call: -; j_call: TRBJ1-2; v_call: TRBV11-2; cdr3_aa: CATSGWGGYTF; cdr3_nt: TGTGCCACTTCAGGGTGGGGAGGCTACACCTTC
clone_size: -; d_call: TRBD1; j_call: TRBJ2-1; v_call: TRBV6-5; cdr3_aa: CASSSRQGRNEQFF; cdr3_nt: TGTGCCAGCAGTTCCAGACAGGGACGGAATGAGCAGTTCTTC
clone_size: once; d_call: -; j_call: TRBJ1-4; v_call: TRBV9; cdr3_aa: CASSVAPGSNEKLFF; cdr3_nt: TGTGCCAGCAGCGTAGCTCCGGGTTCGAATGAAAAACTGTTTTTT
clone_size: -; d_call: -; j_call: TRBJ1-2; v_call: TRBV5-1; cdr3_aa: CASRSGAATNYGYTF; cdr3_nt: TGCGCCAGCAGATCAGGGGCCGCTACTAACTATGGCTACACCTTC
clone_size: -; d_call: -; j_call: TRBJ2-5; v_call: TRBV13; cdr3_aa: CASSLQGQETQYF; cdr3_nt: TGTGCCAGCAGCCTACAGGGCCAAGAGACCCAGTACTTC
clone_size: -; d_call: -; j_call: TRBJ2-2; v_call: TRBV2; cdr3_aa: CASRGDTAAAGELFF; cdr3_nt: TGTGCCAGCAGGGGGGACACCGCAGCGGCCGGGGAGCTGTTTTTT
clone_size: -; d_call: -; j_call: TRBJ2-3; v_call: TRBV6-5; cdr3_aa: CASSRVGLHTDTQYF; cdr3_nt: TGTGCCAGCAGTCGGGTGGGTCTCCACACAGATACGCAGTATTTT
clone_size: -; d_call: TRBD1; j_call: TRBJ2-5; v_call: TRBV27; cdr3_aa: CASSLPGQPETQYF; cdr3_nt: TGTGCCAGCAGTTTACCGGGACAGCCAGAGACCCAGTACTTC
clone_size: -; d_call: TRBD1; j_call: TRBJ1-1; v_call: TRBV5-1; cdr3_aa: CASGTGGGGTEAFF; cdr3_nt: TGCGCCAGCGGTACAGGGGGCGGCGGCACTGAAGCTTTCTTT
clone_size: -; d_call: -; j_call: TRBJ1-2; v_call: TRBV7-2; cdr3_aa: CASSPNPGMGGYTF; cdr3_nt: TGTGCCAGCAGCCCCAACCCGGGGATGGGTGGCTACACCTTC
clone_size: -; d_call: -; j_call: TRBJ2-7; v_call: TRBV3-1/TRBV3-2; cdr3_aa: CASSPLPPISLDEQYF; cdr3_nt: TGTGCCAGCAGCCCCCTGCCTCCCATTTCGTTAGACGAGCAGTACTTC
clone_size: few; d_call: TRBD1; j_call: TRBJ1-2; v_call: TRBV5-1; cdr3_aa: CASSSQGADYGYTF; cdr3_nt: TGCGCCAGCAGCTCGCAGGGGGCTGATTATGGCTACACCTTC
clone_size: -; d_call: -; j_call: TRBJ1-3; v_call: TRBV4-2; cdr3_aa: CASSQAPTEGRNTIYF; cdr3_nt: TGTGCCAGCAGCCAAGCCCCGACAGAAGGAAGAAACACCATATATTTT
clone_size: -; d_call: -; j_call: TRBJ1-1; v_call: TRBV2; cdr3_aa: CASSRDFEAFF; cdr3_nt: TGTGCCAGCTCGAGGGACTTTGAAGCTTTCTTT
clone_size: -; d_call: -; j_call: TRBJ1-1; v_call: TRBV7-2; cdr3_aa: CASRSWGGEAFF; cdr3_nt: TGTGCCAGCAGATCTTGGGGAGGTGAAGCTTTCTTT
clone_size: -; d_call: -; j_call: TRBJ2-5; v_call: TRBV11-3; cdr3_aa: CASSLEGAVLGTQYF; cdr3_nt: TGTGCCAGCAGCTTAGAAGGGGCAGTCTTGGGGACCCAGTACTTC
clone_size: -; d_call: TRBD1; j_call: TRBJ1-5; v_call: TRBV4-2; cdr3_aa: CASSPSPGQGDDSNQPQHF; cdr3_nt: TGTGCCAGCAGCCCATCACCGGGACAGGGGGACGATAGCAATCAGCCCCAGCATTTT
clone_size: -; d_call: -; j_call: TRBJ1-1; v_call: TRBV6-5; cdr3_aa: CAIGWRGNTEAFF; cdr3_nt: TGTGCCATCGGGTGGAGGGGGAACACTGAAGCTTTCTTT
clone_size: -; d_call: -; j_call: TRBJ1-4; v_call: TRBV4-3; cdr3_aa: CASSQSGSVEKLFF; cdr3_nt: TGCGCCAGCAGCCAGAGCGGGTCAGTTGAAAAACTGTTTTTT
clone_size: -; d_call: -; j_call: TRBJ1-5; v_call: TRBV12-3/TRBV12-4; cdr3_aa: CASSLALVSDHF; cdr3_nt: TGTGCCAGCAGTTTAGCGCTAGTCAGCGACCATTTT
clone_size: -; d_call: -; j_call: TRBJ1-5; v_call: TRBV11-3; cdr3_aa: CASSRDSNSNQPQHF; cdr3_nt: TGTGCCAGCAGCCGTGACAGTAATAGCAATCAGCCCCAGCATTTT
clone_size: -; d_call: TRBD2; j_call: TRBJ2-2; v_call: TRBV7-2; cdr3_aa: CASSPSYGLAGAGELFF; cdr3_nt: TGTGCCAGCAGCCCTAGCTATGGACTAGCGGGAGCCGGGGAGCTGTTTTTT
clone_size: -; d_call: -; j_call: TRBJ1-2; v_call: TRBV12-5; cdr3_aa: CASGLPWASSGYTF; cdr3_nt: TGTGCTAGTGGTTTGCCTTGGGCCTCCTCGGGCTACACCTTC
clone_size: -; d_call: TRBD1; j_call: TRBJ1-4; v_call: TRBV2; cdr3_aa: CASSEALGTGSATNEKLFF; cdr3_nt: TGTGCCAGCAGTGAAGCGCTGGGGACAGGGAGCGCAACTAATGAAAAACTGTTTTTT
clone_size: -; d_call: -; j_call: TRBJ2-5; v_call: TRBV7-8; cdr3_aa: CASSWYKETQYF; cdr3_nt: TGTGCCAGCAGCTGGTACAAAGAGACCCAGTACTTC
clone_size: few; d_call: -; j_call: TRBJ2-2; v_call: TRBV7-9; cdr3_aa: CASSLNIIELFF; cdr3_nt: TGTGCCAGCAGCCTCAACATTATAGAGCTGTTTTTT
clone_size: -; d_call: -; j_call: TRBJ1-2; v_call: TRBV19; cdr3_aa: CASSMTLLGGYGYTF; cdr3_nt: TGTGCCAGTAGTATGACCCTTTTGGGGGGCTATGGCTACACCTTC
clone_size: -; d_call: TRBD2; j_call: TRBJ2-7; v_call: TRBV5-4; cdr3_aa: CASSSGLAGGEQYF; cdr3_nt: TGTGCCAGCAGCTCGGGACTAGCGGGAGGCGAGCAGTACTTC
clone_size: -; d_call: -; j_call: TRBJ2-7; v_call: TRBV19; cdr3_aa: CASSITSTGNKDEQYF; cdr3_nt: TGTGCCAGTAGTATTACCTCCACAGGGAATAAGGACGAGCAGTACTTC
clone_size: few; d_call: -; j_call: TRBJ2-6; v_call: TRBV5-1; cdr3_aa: CASQSGNSGANVLTF; cdr3_nt: TGCGCCAGCCAGTCGGGGAACTCTGGGGCCAACGTCCTGACTTTC
clone_size: many; d_call: TRBD2; j_call: TRBJ2-7; v_call: TRBV4-3; cdr3_aa: CASSQALAAAYEQYF; cdr3_nt: TGCGCCAGCAGCCAAGCACTAGCGGCCGCCTACGAGCAGTACTTC
clone_size: once; d_call: TRBD1; j_call: TRBJ1-1; v_call: TRBV4-3; cdr3_aa: CASSQEDREEMEAFF; cdr3_nt: TGCGCCAGCAGCCAAGAAGACAGGGAAGAGATGGAAGCTTTCTTT
clone_size: -; d_call: -; j_call: TRBJ1-6; v_call: TRBV18; cdr3_aa: CASSPGWEANQPINSPLHF; cdr3_nt: TGTGCCAGCTCACCTGGCTGGGAGGCCAACCAGCCGATAAATTCACCCCTCCACTTT
clone_size: -; d_call: -; j_call: TRBJ1-5; v_call: TRBV18; cdr3_aa: CASSPVVGRNQPQHF; cdr3_nt: TGTGCCAGCTCACCCGTTGTTGGCCGCAATCAGCCCCAGCATTTT
clone_size: -; d_call: TRBD1; j_call: TRBJ1-1; v_call: TRBV7-6; cdr3_aa: CASSRQGGTEAFF; cdr3_nt: TGTGCCAGCAGTAGGCAGGGGGGCACTGAAGCTTTCTTT
clone_size: -; d_call: TRBD2; j_call: TRBJ2-3; v_call: TRBV13; cdr3_aa: CASSPGAGGPDTQYF; cdr3_nt: TGTGCCAGCAGCCCAGGCGCGGGGGGGCCAGATACGCAGTATTTT
clone_size: once; d_call: -; j_call: TRBJ1-1; v_call: TRBV10-3; cdr3_aa: CAISLTANTEAFF; cdr3_nt: TGTGCCATCAGCCTGACAGCGAACACTGAAGCTTTCTTT
clone_size: -; d_call: TRBD2; j_call: TRBJ2-1; v_call: TRBV5-4; cdr3_aa: CASSLAASGTLSYNEQFF; cdr3_nt: TGTGCCAGCAGCTTGGCTGCTAGCGGGACCCTATCTTACAATGAGCAGTTCTTC
clone_size: -; d_call: TRBD1; j_call: TRBJ1-2; v_call: TRBV24-1; cdr3_aa: CATKPGTGGHYGYTF; cdr3_nt: TGTGCCACCAAACCCGGGACAGGGGGGCACTATGGCTACACCTTC
clone_size: -; d_call: -; j_call: TRBJ2-1; v_call: TRBV6-6; cdr3_aa: CASSLFHEQFF; cdr3_nt: TGTGCCAGCAGCCTATTCCATGAGCAGTTCTTC